This T cell receptor (beta chain) came from a study of tumor and adjacent non-tumor tissue in lung cancer. TCRbeta libraries were built with three rounds of nested PCR, modified from ARM-PCR. TCRdb re-called the multiplex PCR reads through MiXCR, storing one row per CDR3 protein. The sample lists 50,000 to 70,000 distinct CDR3 sequences; around two thirds were seen once. Study-wide points: Tumor TCR diversity, when higher, was linked to shorter survival.

This sample's RNA came from whole unsorted tissue. The normal lung tissue was taken more than 3 cm from the tumor edge. A note on this clonotype: Its antigen is still unknown. One end of the junction varies from germline; a read error may be responsible.

Sequencing was done on a sample of distant non-tumor lung tissue. The clonotype was recovered from a man aged 70-80 years with non-small cell lung cancer.

CDR3 nucleotide sequence: TGCAGTTCTAGAGAAAGGCAGCGGTCATGGAAGACCCAGTACTTC. This codes for CSSRERQRSWKTQYF. The chain employs TRBV20-1 and TRBJ2-5, with a possible D match to TRBD2 (5 bases). This CDR3 is built from 15 residues. The germline V gene encodes CDR1 DFQATT and CDR2 SNEGSKA (reference sequence).